Relative to its sample, the clone carrying this T cell receptor (beta chain) is medium-sized. The data belong to a study of human T cells and chemical hapten exposure. TCRdb fed the RACE reads into MiXCR, producing one record per CDR3 protein. The sample lists 13,000 to 15,000 distinct CDR3 sequences; about 17% were seen once. The CDR3 covers 13 residues. Deletions cut 6 bases from V and 3 bases from J, with 9 bases between. Time point reported: patch test 1, 2 weeks after DPC sensitization. This sample's treatment: therapeutic diphenylcyclopropenone sensitization with weekly scalp DPC. Sequencing used whole blood, obtained in connection with sensitization to the hapten diphenylcyclopropenone (DPC). V and J are TRBV12-3 or TRBV12-4 and TRBJ1-5; tentatively, D is TRBD1 (5 bases). The sequence came from a woman under 40 with alopecia areata. Some clones in this sample may be carry-over from other donors' samples. The CDR3: CASRGTVNQPQHF. The CDR3 region has the DNA TGTGCCAGCAGAGGGACGGTCAATCAGCCCCAGCATTTT.